Reported below is one TCR beta chain. These data come from a study of blood T cell repertoires in COVID-19. About the research overall: Specimens from acute and convalescent COVID-19 originated in the United States, Italy and Spain.

As processed by the authors: Amplification from reference gene primers served as the basis for estimated nucleated cell counts. TCRdb's copy holds only in-frame clones and misses some; the assay was immunoSEQ multiplex PCR. V and J calls and clone size are those listed in that table; D and trimming were worked out from the DNA. Among about 480,000 clones listed, 85% to 90% were seen once. Germline CDR1 SQVTM, CDR2 ANQGSEA. Deletions cut 4 bases from V and 1 base from J, with 7 bases between. The CDR3 loop spans 12 amino acids. Sequenced sample: PBMCs or T cells enriched from blood (not recorded which). The source is a woman in her thirties or forties who had recovered from COVID-19. The J gene is TRBJ2-5, the V gene TRBV29-1; D is ambiguous. CDR3 sequence (DNA): TGCAGCGTTGTAGACGGCCAAGAGACCCAGTACTTC. Translated: CSVVDGQETQYF.